These T cell receptor beta chains were read from a single sample in a study of tumor-infiltrating lymphocytes in localized non-small cell lung cancer. Assay used: immunoSEQ multiplex PCR; TCRdb lists only in-frame clones, some missing. The sample lists nearly 9,500 clones, around 73% occurring once. Input material: uninvolved lung tissue not adjacent to the tumor. The receptors come from a human donor with non-small cell lung cancer. The CDR3 runs from the conserved cysteine through the conserved F or W. Fields, in order: clone size, J gene, V gene, D gene, CDR3 DNA, CDR3 protein. A D gene is named only where the DNA matches it firmly. Rows give clone size only sometimes, using once, few, many, or a class for an expanded clone.

- TRBJ2-3 TRBV19 - TGTGCCAGTAGCCCCCTGGGAGGAGGCCGAGATACGCAGTATTTT CASSPLGGGRDTQYF
- TRBJ2-5 TRBV27 TRBD2 TGTGCCAGCAGTCGAGGGACTAGCGGGGGGGAAGAGACCCAGTACTTC CASSRGTSGGEETQYF
- TRBJ2-5 TRBV7-2 TRBD2 TGTGCCAGCAGCTCGGGGACTAGAGCGGCGCGAGAGACCCAGTACTTC CASSSGTRAARETQYF
- TRBJ2-7 TRBV7-8 - TGTGCCAGCAGATCCTCTCCGGGAGACTACGAGCAGTACTTC CASRSSPGDYEQYF
- TRBJ2-7 TRBV28 TRBD1 TGTGCCAGCAGTCCTCCGGACAGGCCTGTGCACGAGCAGTACTTC CASSPPDRPVHEQYF
once TRBJ2-1 TRBV7-2 TRBD1 TGTGCCAGCAGCTCGACATCCTACAGGGGCCGCAATGAGCAGTTCTTC CASSSTSYRGRNEQFF
few TRBJ1-2 TRBV19 - TGTGCCAGTAGTAGAGGAAGGCCCGAATTCCGGGGCTACACCTTC CASSRGRPEFRGYTF
- TRBJ2-5 TRBV7-3 - TGTGCCAGCAGCGCTACAGGGTTAGGTCAAGAGACCCAGTACTTC CASSATGLGQETQYF
- TRBJ1-2 TRBV30 TRBD1 TGTGCCTGGTCTTACGGACAGGGAATGGATGGCTACACCTTC CAWSYGQGMDGYTF
- TRBJ1-5 TRBV6-1 TRBD1 TGTGCCAGCAGTAGGACAGGGGCGCTTAATCAGCCCCAGCATTTT CASSRTGALNQPQHF
once TRBJ2-5 TRBV6-5 TRBD2 TGTGCCAGCAGTACGGGAGGGACCCAGTACTTC CASSTGGTQYF
- TRBJ2-5 TRBV7-9 TRBD1 TGTGCCAGCAGCTCGAGGACAGGGGGCAAAGAGACCCAGTACTTC CASSSRTGGKETQYF
once TRBJ2-3 TRBV6-5 TRBD2 TGTGCCAGCAGTCTTGGACTAGCGAAAGATACGCAGTATTTT CASSLGLAKDTQYF
- TRBJ1-5 TRBV28 - TGTGCCAGCAGTTTGCGAAGTCCCCAGCCCCAGCATTTT CASSLRSPQPQHF
- TRBJ2-4 TRBV29-1 - TGCAGCGCCGCGGGACAGGCCAAAAACATTCAGTACTTC CSAAGQAKNIQYF
- TRBJ2-5 TRBV5-1 - TGCGCCAGCAGCTTGGGAGGGGGGGCGAGAGAGACCCAGTACTTC CASSLGGGARETQYF
- TRBJ1-3 TRBV6-1 - TGTGCCAGCATCGCCACGGGGTTCGGAGGAAACACCATATATTTT CASIATGFGGNTIYF
once TRBJ2-1 TRBV28 TRBD2 TGTGCCAGCAGACCCCTAGCGGGGGGAAACAATGAGCAGTTCTTC CASRPLAGGNNEQFF
- TRBJ2-5 TRBV6-6 TRBD2 TGTGCCAGCACCTACGGGGGGGCCCAAGAGACCCAGTACTTC CASTYGGAQETQYF
once TRBJ2-3 TRBV6-6 - TGTGCCGGGAGACAGTCTAGCGTCGGCACAGATACGCAGTATTTT CAGRQSSVGTDTQYF
- TRBJ2-7 TRBV4-2 TRBD2 TGTGCCAGCAGCCAAGAAGTAGCGGGGGGGCGAGAGCAGTACTTC CASSQEVAGGREQYF
- TRBJ1-4 TRBV2 - TGTGCCAGCAGGGTTGACGTGACCTCTGGAAAACTGTTTTTT CASRVDVTSGKLFF
- TRBJ1-2 TRBV10-3 TRBD1 TGTGCCATCAGTGAACAGGGGGCAAACTATGGCTACACCTTC CAISEQGANYGYTF
- TRBJ2-3 TRBV9 TRBD1 TGTGCCAGCAGCGTATCATGGACAGGGGGCGGAGATACGCAGTATTTT CASSVSWTGGGDTQYF
once TRBJ1-6 TRBV5-3 - TGTGCCAGAAGCTTGGCGGTCAGGAGCAATTCACCCCTCCACTTT CARSLAVRSNSPLHF
- TRBJ1-2 TRBV5-4 - TGTGCCAGCAGCTCGGACAGATATGGCTACACCTTC CASSSDRYGYTF
- TRBJ2-3 TRBV30 TRBD2 TGTGCCTCCACGCTCGGGGGGACTAGCGGGGGCACAGATACGCAGTATTTT CASTLGGTSGGTDTQYF
- TRBJ1-4 TRBV7-2 TRBD1 TGTGCCAGCAGCGGGGACAGCCCTAGAGAAAAACTGTTTTTT CASSGDSPREKLFF
- TRBJ2-3 TRBV13 TRBD2 TGTGCCAGCAGCGCCTTAGCGGGGTCTAGCACAGATACGCAGTATTTT CASSALAGSSTDTQYF
- TRBJ2-3 TRBV5-1 TRBD2 TGCGCCAGCAGCTCTGGTTTAGCGGGGACGGGCACAGATACGCAGTATTTT CASSSGLAGTGTDTQYF
- TRBJ1-2 TRBV2 TRBD1 TGTGCCAGCAGTGTGACAGGGGGCGAGTATGGCTACACCTTC CASSVTGGEYGYTF
- TRBJ2-7 TRBV2 TRBD2 TGTGCCAGCAGAGGGGACTACTCCTACGAGCAGTACTTC CASRGDYSYEQYF
- TRBJ2-1 TRBV29-1 - TGCAGTCTCCTGGACTCTTCCTACAATGAGCAGTTCTTC CSLLDSSYNEQFF
- TRBJ2-5 TRBV7-9 TRBD1 TGTGCCAGCAGTCCCGGGACAGGGAGTGGGACCCAGTACTTC CASSPGTGSGTQYF
- TRBJ2-7 TRBV5-1 - TGCGCCAGCAGCTTGGAAGGGGGGGGGATCTACGAGCAGTACTTC CASSLEGGGIYEQYF
- TRBJ1-2 TRBV5-5 - TGTGCCAGCAACCACGGGACGGGCGACTATGGCTACACCTTC CASNHGTGDYGYTF
- TRBJ1-2 TRBV5-4 TRBD1 TGTGCCAGCAGCTCCACAGGGGCTTATGGCTACACCTTC CASSSTGAYGYTF
- TRBJ1-1 TRBV18 - TGTGCCAGCTCACCGGACCAGGGGAGTTACACTGAAGCTTTCTTT CASSPDQGSYTEAFF
- TRBJ2-4 TRBV7-2 TRBD1 TGTGCCAGCAGCTTATCTGGGACAGTAGCCAAAAACATTCAGTACTTC CASSLSGTVAKNIQYF
- TRBJ1-1 TRBV4-1 - TGCGCCAGCAGCCCCCCACCTAGGATGAACACTGAAGCTTTCTTT CASSPPPRMNTEAFF
- TRBJ2-3 TRBV9 TRBD2 TGTGCCAGCAGCGTACCGGGACTAGCGGGGGGCCTCACAGATACGCAGTATTTT CASSVPGLAGGLTDTQYF
once TRBJ2-4 TRBV5-4 TRBD2 TGTGCCAGCAGCTTGAGGCTAGCGGGGGTTGGGAACATTCAGTACTTC CASSLRLAGVGNIQYF
- TRBJ1-1 TRBV11-2 - TGTGCCAGCAGCTTAAGCGAGGGGACTGAAGCTTTCTTT CASSLSEGTEAFF
- TRBJ1-3 TRBV4-1 TRBD1 TGCGCCAGCAGCCAAGGACCGGGACAGGTCCCTGGAAACACCATATATTTT CASSQGPGQVPGNTIYF
- TRBJ1-5 TRBV30 - TGTGCCTGGAGGACCAAGGGTTCCACTCAGCCCCAGCATTTT CAWRTKGSTQPQHF
once TRBJ1-1 TRBV6-5 - TGTGCCAGCAGTTCTACACCCAGGGGAGGAACTGAAGCTTTCTTT CASSSTPRGGTEAFF
once TRBJ1-1 TRBV19 - TGTGCCAGTAGCACACAAAGGAACACTGAAGCTTTCTTT CASSTQRNTEAFF
- TRBJ1-4 TRBV18 - TGTGCCAGCTCACCATTTGCAGGGAAGGAGGAAAAACTGTTTTTT CASSPFAGKEEKLFF
- TRBJ1-2 TRBV29-1 - TGCAGCGTTGAAGAAAGGCAGAACTATGGCTACACCTTC CSVEERQNYGYTF
- TRBJ1-5 TRBV19 - TGTGCCAGTAGTAAGGGATCGGGGGCGAGTTTTGATTATCAGCCCCAGCATTTT CASSKGSGASFDYQPQHF
large TRBJ2-2 TRBV7-2 TRBD1 TGTGCCAGCAGCCGGGACAGCGGGGAGCTGTTTTTT CASSRDSGELFF
- TRBJ2-6 TRBV5-8 - TGTGCCAGCAGCTTGGGCCCGGGGGCAGCTGGGGCCAACGTCCTGACTTTC CASSLGPGAAGANVLTF
- TRBJ2-1 TRBV11-2 - TGTGCCAGCACCGACGGGGCCTGGGGTTACAATGAGCAGTTCTTC CASTDGAWGYNEQFF
- TRBJ2-7 TRBV14 - TGTGCCAGCAGCCCGAGGGCCAGGATTCTCGAGCAGTACTTC CASSPRARILEQYF
- TRBJ2-2 TRBV10-3 - TGTGCCAGCAGTTACGATTCGGGCACCGGGGAGCTGTTTTTT CASSYDSGTGELFF